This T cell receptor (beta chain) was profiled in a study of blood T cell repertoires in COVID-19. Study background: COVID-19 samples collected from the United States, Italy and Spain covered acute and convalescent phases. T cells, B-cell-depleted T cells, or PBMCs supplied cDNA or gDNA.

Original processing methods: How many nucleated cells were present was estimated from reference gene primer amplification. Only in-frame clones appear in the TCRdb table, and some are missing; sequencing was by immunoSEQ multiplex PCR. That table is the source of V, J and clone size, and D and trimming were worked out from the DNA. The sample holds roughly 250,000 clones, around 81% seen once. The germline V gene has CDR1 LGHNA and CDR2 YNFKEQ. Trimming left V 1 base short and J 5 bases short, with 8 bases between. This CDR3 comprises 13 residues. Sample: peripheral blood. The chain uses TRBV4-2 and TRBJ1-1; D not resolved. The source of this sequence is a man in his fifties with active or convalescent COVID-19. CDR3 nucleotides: TGTGCCAGCAGCCAAGCTCGCGGGACTGAAGCTTTCTTT. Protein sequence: CASSQARGTEAFF.